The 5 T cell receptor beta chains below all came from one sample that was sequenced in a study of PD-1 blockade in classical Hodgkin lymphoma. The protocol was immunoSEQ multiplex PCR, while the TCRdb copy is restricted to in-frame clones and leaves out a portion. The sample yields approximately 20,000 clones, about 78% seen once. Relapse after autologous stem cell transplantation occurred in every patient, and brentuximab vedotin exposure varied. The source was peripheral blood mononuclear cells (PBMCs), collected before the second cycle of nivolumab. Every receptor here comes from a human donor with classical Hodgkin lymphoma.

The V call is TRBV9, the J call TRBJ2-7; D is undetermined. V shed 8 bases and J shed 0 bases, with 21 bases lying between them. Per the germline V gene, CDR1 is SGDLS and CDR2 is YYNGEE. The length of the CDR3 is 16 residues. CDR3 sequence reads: CARAVYRRRHSYEQYF. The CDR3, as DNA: TGTGCCAGGGCTGTCTATCGGCGGCGACACTCCTACGAGCAGTACTTC.

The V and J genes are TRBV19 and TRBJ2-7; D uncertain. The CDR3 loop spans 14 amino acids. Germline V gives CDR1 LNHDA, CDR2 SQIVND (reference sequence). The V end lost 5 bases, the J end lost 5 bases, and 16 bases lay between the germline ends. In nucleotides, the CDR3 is TGTGCCAGTAGTCCAGTAGCTGGAGTCGACGAGCAGTACTTC. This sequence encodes CASSPVAGVDEQYF.

This CDR3 is CASSSGLAASTDTQYF. The CDR3 DNA reads as TGTGCCAGCAGTTCAGGACTAGCGGCTAGCACAGATACGCAGTATTTT. V and J are TRBV2 and TRBJ2-3, with 10 bases lining up with TRBD2. J gave up 0 bases and V 5 bases, and 5 bases lay outside the gene matches. The CDR3 spans 16 residues. Germline values: CDR1 SNHLY, CDR2 FYNNEI.

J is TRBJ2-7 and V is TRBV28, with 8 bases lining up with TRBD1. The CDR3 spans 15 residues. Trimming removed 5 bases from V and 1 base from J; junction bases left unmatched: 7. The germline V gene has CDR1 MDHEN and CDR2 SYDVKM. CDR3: CASSKTGATSYEQYF. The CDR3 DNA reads TGTGCCAGCAGTAAGACAGGGGCCACGTCCTACGAGCAGTACTTC.

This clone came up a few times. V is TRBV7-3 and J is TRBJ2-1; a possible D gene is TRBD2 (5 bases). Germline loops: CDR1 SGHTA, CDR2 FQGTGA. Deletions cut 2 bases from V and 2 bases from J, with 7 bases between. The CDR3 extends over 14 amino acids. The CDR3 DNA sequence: TGTGCCAGCAGCTTATCCGGGACCTACAATGAGCAGTTCTTC. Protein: CASSLSGTYNEQFF.